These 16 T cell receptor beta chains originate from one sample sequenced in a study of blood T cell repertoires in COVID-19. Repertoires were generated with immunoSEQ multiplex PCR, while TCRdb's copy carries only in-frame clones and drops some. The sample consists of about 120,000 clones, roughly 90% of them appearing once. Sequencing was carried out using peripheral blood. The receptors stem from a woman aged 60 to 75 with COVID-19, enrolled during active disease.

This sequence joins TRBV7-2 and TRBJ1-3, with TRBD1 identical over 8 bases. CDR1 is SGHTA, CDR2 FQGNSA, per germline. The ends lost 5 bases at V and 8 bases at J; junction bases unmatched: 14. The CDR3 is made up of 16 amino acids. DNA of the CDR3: TGTGCCAGCAGCCCGGACAGGGTGTTACCAGGAGACACCATATATTTT. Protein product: CASSPDRVLPGDTIYF.

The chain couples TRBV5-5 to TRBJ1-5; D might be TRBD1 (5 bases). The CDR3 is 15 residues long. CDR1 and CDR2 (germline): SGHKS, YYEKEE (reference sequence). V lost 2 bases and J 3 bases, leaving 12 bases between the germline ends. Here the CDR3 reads CASSFGRGFNQPQHF. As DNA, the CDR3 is TGTGCCAGCAGCTTTGGGAGGGGCTTCAATCAGCCCCAGCATTTT.

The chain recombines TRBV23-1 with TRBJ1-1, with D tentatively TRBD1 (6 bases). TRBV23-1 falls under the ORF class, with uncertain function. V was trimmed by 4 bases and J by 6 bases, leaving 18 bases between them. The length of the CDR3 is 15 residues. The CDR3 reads CASSPMPQGEAEAFF. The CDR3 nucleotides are TGCGCCAGCAGTCCCATGCCACAGGGAGAGGCTGAAGCTTTCTTT.

Here the CDR3 reads CASSSTGGDYEQYF. For the CDR3, the DNA is TGCGCCAGCAGTTCGACAGGGGGGGACTACGAGCAGTACTTC. J is TRBJ2-7 and V is TRBV5-1; 9 positions agree with TRBD1. This CDR3 has 14 residues. The germline CDR1 and CDR2 sequences are SGHRS and YFSETQ. The trim removed 5 bases at V and 3 bases at J, leaving 6 bases unmatched.

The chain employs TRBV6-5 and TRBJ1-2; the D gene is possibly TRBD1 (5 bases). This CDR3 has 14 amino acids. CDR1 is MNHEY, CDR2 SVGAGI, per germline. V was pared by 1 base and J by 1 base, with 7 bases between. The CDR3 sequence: CASSYYQGNYGYTF. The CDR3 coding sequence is TGTGCCAGCAGTTACTATCAGGGTAACTATGGCTACACCTTC.

The CDR3 nucleotides read TGTGCCAGCAGCCGGGATAGCGGCGGTGGTGGCTACACCTTC. Protein sequence: CASSRDSGGGGYTF. The rearrangement links TRBV6-2 or TRBV6-3 to TRBJ1-2; unclear D gene. Per the germline V gene, CDR1 is MNHEY and CDR2 is SVGEGT. The CDR3 contains 14 residues. Trimming cost V 6 bases and J 7 bases, with 18 bases left between them.

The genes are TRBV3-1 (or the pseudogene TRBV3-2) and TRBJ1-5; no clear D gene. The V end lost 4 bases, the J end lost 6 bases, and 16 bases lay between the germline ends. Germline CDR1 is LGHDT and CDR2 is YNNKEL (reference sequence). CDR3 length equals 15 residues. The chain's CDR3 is CASSRDQTAGQPQHF. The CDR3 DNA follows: TGTGCCAGCAGCCGAGATCAAACGGCGGGTCAGCCCCAGCATTTT.

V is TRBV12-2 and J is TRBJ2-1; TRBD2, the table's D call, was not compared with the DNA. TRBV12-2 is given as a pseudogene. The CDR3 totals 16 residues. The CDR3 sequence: CASRLEEFGGYNEQFF. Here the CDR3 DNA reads TGTGCAAGTCGCTTAGAGGAGTTCGGGGGCTACAATGAGCAGTTCTTC.

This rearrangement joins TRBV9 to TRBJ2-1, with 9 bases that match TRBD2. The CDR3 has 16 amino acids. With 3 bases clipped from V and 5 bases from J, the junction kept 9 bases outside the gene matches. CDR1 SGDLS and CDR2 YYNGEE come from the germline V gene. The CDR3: CASSAPRSSGDNEQFF. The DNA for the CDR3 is TGTGCCAGCAGCGCTCCGAGGTCTAGCGGGGACAATGAGCAGTTCTTC.

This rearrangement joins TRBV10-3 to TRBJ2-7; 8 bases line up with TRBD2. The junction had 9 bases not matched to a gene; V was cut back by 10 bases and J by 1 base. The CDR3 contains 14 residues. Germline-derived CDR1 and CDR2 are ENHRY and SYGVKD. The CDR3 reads CATRWRGVSYEQYF. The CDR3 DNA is TGTGCCACGAGATGGCGGGGGGTGTCCTACGAGCAGTACTTC.

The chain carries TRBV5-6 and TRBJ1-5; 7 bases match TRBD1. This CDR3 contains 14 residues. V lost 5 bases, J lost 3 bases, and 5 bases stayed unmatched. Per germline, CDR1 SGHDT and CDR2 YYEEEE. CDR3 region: CASSLTGVNQPQHF. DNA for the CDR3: TGTGCCAGCAGTTTAACAGGGGTCAATCAGCCCCAGCATTTT. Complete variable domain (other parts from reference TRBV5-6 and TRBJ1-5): DAGVTQSPTHLIKTRGQQVTLRCSPKSGHDTVSWYQQALGQGPQFIFQYYEEEERQRGNFPDRFSGHQFPNYSSELNVNALLLGDSALYLCASSLTGVNQPQHFGDGTRLSIL.

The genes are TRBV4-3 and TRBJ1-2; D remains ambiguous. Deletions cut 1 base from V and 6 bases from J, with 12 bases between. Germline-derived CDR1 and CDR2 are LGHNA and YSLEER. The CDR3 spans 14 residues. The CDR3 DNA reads TGCGCCAGCAGCCAAGTTGCGTTTCTCCATGGCTACACCTTC. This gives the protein CASSQVAFLHGYTF.

The CDR3 loop reads CASSRRGVAAGANVLTF. As DNA, the CDR3 is TGTGCCAGCAGTAGGCGGGGGGTAGCAGCTGGGGCCAACGTCCTGACTTTC. This sequence joins TRBV6-2 or TRBV6-3 and TRBJ2-6, with TRBD2 identical over 8 bases. V shed 5 bases, J shed 2 bases, and the junction held 8 bases outside the gene matches. The CDR3 runs 17 residues. CDR1 is MNHEY and CDR2 is SVGEGT in the germline V gene.

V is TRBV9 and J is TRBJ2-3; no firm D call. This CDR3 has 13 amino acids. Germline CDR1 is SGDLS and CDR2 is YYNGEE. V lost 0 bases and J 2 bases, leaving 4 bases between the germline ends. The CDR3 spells CASSVDLTDTQYF. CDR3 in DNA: TGTGCCAGCAGCGTAGATCTCACAGATACGCAGTATTTT.

CDR3: CASSLSGSHANTGELFF. CDR3 in DNA: TGTGCCAGCAGCTTGAGCGGCAGCCACGCGAACACCGGGGAGCTGTTTTTT. The chain employs TRBV5-8 and TRBJ2-2, with D possibly being TRBD2 (5 bases). This CDR3 spans 17 amino acids. The germline gives CDR1 SGHTS, CDR2 YDEGEE. V was cut by 1 base and J by 0 bases, with 13 bases left in between.

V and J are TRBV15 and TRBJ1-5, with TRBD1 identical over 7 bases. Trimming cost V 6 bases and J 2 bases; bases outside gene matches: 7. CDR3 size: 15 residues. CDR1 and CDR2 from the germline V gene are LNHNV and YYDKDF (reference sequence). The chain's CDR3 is CATRQGGAGNQPQHF. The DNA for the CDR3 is TGTGCCACCAGGCAGGGGGGAGCGGGCAATCAGCCCCAGCATTTT.